This entry is about one T cell receptor (beta chain). Its antigen is as yet unknown. This record belongs to a study of shared clonotypes between healthy human individuals. Method: immunoSEQ multiplex PCR; TCRdb's copy keeps in-frame clones and lacks some. The sample lists about 2.4 million clones; around nine tenths were seen once. This CDR3 spans 14 amino acids. Trimming removed 1 base from V and 2 bases from J, with 9 bases in between. Germline values: CDR1 SGHTA, CDR2 FQGNSA. Study results and limitations: Among donors, clonotype sharing was expected to be affected by sequencing depth.

The receptor was derived from a man in his late teens or twenties in good health. V and J are TRBV7-2 and TRBJ2-7; D uncertain. The specimen was naive CD4+ T cells sorted from blood. Subset reported: CD45RA+ positively selected. The CDR3 reads CASSLGGVPYEQYF. The CDR3 DNA follows: TGTGCCAGCAGCTTAGGCGGAGTCCCCTACGAGCAGTACTTC.